These T cell receptor beta chains were read from a single sample in a study of T cell changes during pregnancy in multiple sclerosis. Produced via immunoSEQ multiplex PCR; TCRdb's table is partial and in-frame only. The table shows about 79,000 clones, with 90% to 95% occurring only once. The sample in question was peripheral blood, obtained in the second trimester of pregnancy. Source of these receptors: a female donor in good health, enrolled as a control in a pregnancy study. CDR3s include the opening cysteine and the closing phenylalanine or tryptophan. The order of the fields is clone size, J gene, D gene, V gene, CDR3 DNA, CDR3 protein. A D gene is named only where the DNA matches it firmly. Size is stated for part of the rows, as once, few or many counts, or as a class when the clone is expanded.

clone size: once; J gene: TRBJ1-3; D gene: NA; V gene: TRBV29-1; CDR3 DNA: TGCAGCGTCGCCCTGCCCAGCTCTGGAAACACCATATATTTT; CDR3 protein: CSVALPSSGNTIYF
clone size: NA; J gene: TRBJ1-3; D gene: NA; V gene: TRBV4-1; CDR3 DNA: TGCGCCAGCAGCCAAGAGCTCCGAGGAGTCTCTGGAAACACCATATATTTT; CDR3 protein: CASSQELRGVSGNTIYF
clone size: NA; J gene: TRBJ1-2; D gene: TRBD1; V gene: TRBV7-9; CDR3 DNA: TGTGCCGGCTCCGGGACAGACTATGGCTACACCTTC; CDR3 protein: CAGSGTDYGYTF
clone size: once; J gene: TRBJ2-7; D gene: NA; V gene: TRBV5-1; CDR3 DNA: TGCGCCAGCAGCTCGGACACAACCTACGAGCAGTACTTC; CDR3 protein: CASSSDTTYEQYF
clone size: NA; J gene: TRBJ2-3; D gene: TRBD1; V gene: TRBV11-3; CDR3 DNA: TGTGCCAGCAGCTTAGGAGGGACAGGGCGAGGCACAGATACGCAGTATTTT; CDR3 protein: CASSLGGTGRGTDTQYF
clone size: NA; J gene: TRBJ1-1; D gene: TRBD1; V gene: TRBV7-2; CDR3 DNA: TGTGCCAGCAGCTTAGTCAGCCAGGGGGTGGGAGCTGAAGCTTTCTTT; CDR3 protein: CASSLVSQGVGAEAFF
clone size: once; J gene: TRBJ1-2; D gene: TRBD1; V gene: TRBV6-5; CDR3 DNA: TGTGCCAGCAGTCCCAGGGGGGCGGATGGCTATGGCTACACCTTC; CDR3 protein: CASSPRGADGYGYTF
clone size: NA; J gene: TRBJ2-1; D gene: TRBD2; V gene: TRBV19; CDR3 DNA: TGTGCCAGTTCGGGACTAGCGGGGGTTTTAAATGAGCAGTTCTTC; CDR3 protein: CASSGLAGVLNEQFF
clone size: NA; J gene: TRBJ2-1; D gene: TRBD1; V gene: TRBV11-1; CDR3 DNA: TGTGCCAGCAGCGTATCCACGGGACAGGGCTACAATGAGCAGTTCTTC; CDR3 protein: CASSVSTGQGYNEQFF
clone size: once; J gene: TRBJ1-2; D gene: NA; V gene: TRBV21-1; CDR3 DNA: TGTGCCAGCAGCAAAGCGCTTGGGCGCTTCTATGGCTACACCTTC; CDR3 protein: CASSKALGRFYGYTF
clone size: NA; J gene: TRBJ1-4; D gene: NA; V gene: TRBV6-6; CDR3 DNA: TGTGCCAGCAGGGGGCTATTATCCGTTAATGAAAAACTGTTTTTT; CDR3 protein: CASRGLLSVNEKLFF
clone size: once; J gene: TRBJ1-3; D gene: NA; V gene: TRBV2; CDR3 DNA: TGTGCCAGCAGTGGGGCTGTAGGAAACACCATATATTTT; CDR3 protein: CASSGAVGNTIYF
clone size: NA; J gene: TRBJ2-1; D gene: NA; V gene: TRBV4-3; CDR3 DNA: TGCGCCAGCAGCCAAGAGCACCGCGGGAATGAGCAGTTCTTC; CDR3 protein: CASSQEHRGNEQFF
clone size: NA; J gene: TRBJ1-5; D gene: NA; V gene: TRBV7-2; CDR3 DNA: TGTGCCAGCAGCCAAGGACAGAATCAGCCCCAGCATTTT; CDR3 protein: CASSQGQNQPQHF
clone size: NA; J gene: TRBJ1-2; D gene: NA; V gene: TRBV18; CDR3 DNA: TGTGCCAGCTCACCATCCCCCGGAGGGCCCTATGGCTACACCTTC; CDR3 protein: CASSPSPGGPYGYTF
clone size: NA; J gene: TRBJ2-7; D gene: NA; V gene: TRBV6-6; CDR3 DNA: TGTGCCAGCAGCCTCCCTCGGGATCGTAACTCCTACGAGCAGTACTTC; CDR3 protein: CASSLPRDRNSYEQYF